A single sample gave rise to the 24 T cell receptor beta chains below, sequenced in a study of vaccination and CD4 T cells after COVID-19. These receptors are not linked to any known antigen. Sample treatment: roughly ten-day PBMC culture with coronavirus spike peptide pools or control peptides (ViraFEST assay). Sequencing of the DNA from cultured CD4+ T cells was carried out with the Oncomine TCR Beta short-read assay. TCRdb fed the PCR reads into MiXCR, producing one record per CDR3 protein. This table has roughly 20,000 distinct CDR3 sequences, 47% appearing once. Sequenced sample: cultured CD4+ T cells from blood. The receptors shown here come from a human donor with COVID-19.

The gene calls are TRBV5-8 and TRBJ2-7; D gene ambiguous. Germline loops: CDR1 SGHTS, CDR2 YDEGEE. The CDR3 spans 13 residues. The V end was cut by 0 bases, the J end by 3 bases, with 7 bases between. For the CDR3, the DNA is TGTGCCAGCAGCTTGGATGCAAGCTACGAGCAGTACTTC. This encodes CASSLDASYEQYF. Looking up the rest from reference TRBV5-8 and TRBJ2-7 gives the full variable domain: EAGVTQSPTHLIKTRGQQATLRCSPISGHTSVYWYQQALGLGLQFLLWYDEGEERNRGNFPPRFSGRQFPNYSSELNVNALELEDSALYLCASSLDASYEQYFGPGTRLTVT.

The rearrangement joins TRBV7-2 to TRBJ2-5; 16 nucleotides match TRBD2. CDR3 length: 17 amino acids. From germline, CDR1 is SGHTA and CDR2 FQGNSA. Trimming cost V 5 bases and J 4 bases; bases outside gene matches: 7. The CDR3 region is CASSRGLAGGARETQYF. In DNA form, the CDR3 reads TGTGCCAGCAGCCGGGGACTAGCGGGGGGGGCGCGAGAGACCCAGTACTTC. Full variable domain (outside the CDR3, taken from reference TRBV7-2 and TRBJ2-5): GAGVSQSPSNKVTEKGKDVELRCDPISGHTALYWYRQSLGQGLEFLIYFQGNSAPDKSGLPSDRFSAERTGGSVSTLTIQRTQQEDSAVYLCASSRGLAGGARETQYFGPGTRLLVL.

The gene calls are TRBV2 and TRBJ1-3; D not certain. Germline V lookup: CDR1 SNHLY, CDR2 FYNNEI. V shed 5 bases and J shed 0 bases, with 11 bases lying between them. The CDR3 runs 15 residues. The DNA for the CDR3 is TGTGCCAGCAGTAAGGACCGCCACTCTGGAAACACCATATATTTT. This gives the protein CASSKDRHSGNTIYF. Full variable domain (remainder filled in from reference TRBV2 and TRBJ1-3): EPEVTQTPSHQVTQMGQEVILRCVPISNHLYFYWYRQILGQKVEFLVSFYNNEISEKSEIFDDQFSVERPDGSNFTLKIRSTKLEDSAMYFCASSKDRHSGNTIYFGEGSWLTVV.

This clonotype was seen a few times. The chain joins TRBV19 to TRBJ2-5; no definite D call. The CDR3 spans 14 residues. The V end was cut by 9 bases, the J end by 1 base, with 15 bases between. Germline CDR1 reads LNHDA; CDR2 reads SQIVND (reference sequence). CDR3 protein: CASSRQETQETQYF. CDR3 in DNA: TGTGCCAGCAGCCGTCAGGAGACCCAAGAGACCCAGTACTTC.

The chain recombines TRBV6-1 with TRBJ2-7; D might be TRBD1 or TRBD2, each matching 6 bases. The germline gives CDR1 MNHNS, CDR2 SASEGT. The V gene lost 1 base and the J gene lost 5 bases, with 15 bases spanning the gap. The CDR3 loop spans 15 amino acids. The CDR3 sequence is CASSEGGAGRNEQYF. Here the CDR3 DNA reads TGTGCCAGCAGTGAAGGGGGGGCGGGGAGAAACGAGCAGTACTTC.

This clonotype occurred a few times. The V gene is TRBV27, the J gene TRBJ1-5, with a tentative D call TRBD1 (6 bases). This CDR3 has 14 amino acids. The V end was cut by 8 bases, the J end by 2 bases, with 13 bases between. Germline V CDR1 and CDR2: MNHEY, SMNVEV (reference sequence). CDR3 loop: CASGWGLGNQPQHF. CDR3 DNA: TGTGCCAGCGGATGGGGGCTTGGCAATCAGCCCCAGCATTTT.

Here the CDR3 reads CASSHPRGGDGNEKLFF. The CDR3 DNA reads TGCGCCAGCAGCCATCCCCGAGGAGGGGACGGGAATGAAAAACTGTTTTTT. The rearrangement joins TRBV4-3 to TRBJ1-4, with D perhaps matching TRBD1 (5 bases). V lost 3 bases, J lost 5 bases, and 19 bases lay in between. The CDR3 is made up of 17 amino acids. In germline, CDR1 is LGHNA, CDR2 YSLEER.

The rearrangement joins TRBV6-2 or TRBV6-3 to TRBJ1-5; possibly TRBD1 for D (5 bases). The CDR3 is 13 amino acids. The germline gives CDR1 MNHEY, CDR2 SVGEGT. V lost 6 bases to trimming and J lost 1 base, with 7 bases between them. CDR3 coding DNA: TGTGCCAGCAGCCGGGACAGCAATCAGCCCCAGCATTTT. Encoded protein: CASSRDSNQPQHF.

This clonotype was seen only a few times. V and J are TRBV20-1 and TRBJ2-3; D is unresolved. V lost 4 bases to trimming and J lost 2 bases, with 10 bases between them. Looked up from germline, CDR1 is DFQATT and CDR2 is SNEGSKA (reference sequence). The CDR3 loop spans 13 amino acids. As DNA, the CDR3 is TGCAGTGCTACGTCCACCGACACAGATACGCAGTATTTT. Protein: CSATSTDTDTQYF.

The genes are TRBV7-2 and TRBJ2-3; 7 nucleotides match TRBD1. Trimming removed 5 bases from V and 4 bases from J; junction bases left unmatched: 9. The length of the CDR3 is 15 residues. Germline V CDR1 and CDR2: SGHTA, FQGNSA. Written as DNA, the CDR3 is TGTGCCAGCAGCCCAGGACAGGCCCCCGCAGATACGCAGTATTTT. Translating gives CASSPGQAPADTQYF.

The rearrangement links TRBV5-4 to TRBJ2-7; 15 bases match TRBD2. The CDR3 consists of 19 residues. After removal of 4 bases from V and 0 bases from J, the junction contained 11 bases not matched to a gene. Per germline, CDR1 SGHNT and CDR2 YYREEE (reference sequence). The CDR3 region has the DNA TGTGCCAGCAGCCTGGTGGGACTAGCGGGGGGCCGATACTCCTACGAGCAGTACTTC. This gives the protein CASSLVGLAGGRYSYEQYF.

V is TRBV7-8 and J is TRBJ2-7; possibly TRBD1 for D (5 bases). V was cut by 7 bases and J by 3 bases, with 13 bases left in between. CDR1 is SGHVS and CDR2 is FQNEAQ in the germline V gene. The CDR3 length is 13 residues. In DNA form, the CDR3 reads TGTGCCAGCAACCAGGGCTTGGGCTACGAGCAGTACTTC. It yields the protein CASNQGLGYEQYF.

This rearrangement joins TRBV29-1 to TRBJ2-1; a weak D match, TRBD2 (6 bases). The germline V gene has CDR1 SQVTM and CDR2 ANQGSEA. The CDR3 runs 14 residues. V shed 7 bases and J shed 3 bases, with 16 bases lying between them. The CDR3 loop reads CSEIRLGVYNEQFF. CDR3 in DNA: TGCAGCGAGATACGACTAGGGGTCTACAATGAGCAGTTCTTC.

Only a few counts were recorded for this clonotype. The chain joins TRBV7-2 to TRBJ2-7, with TRBD2 matching 12 bases. The CDR3 runs 16 residues. V shed 5 bases and J 3 bases; nucleotides not matched to a gene: 8. The germline gives CDR1 SGHTA, CDR2 FQGNSA. The CDR3 DNA reads as TGTGCCAGCAGCCAAACCCTAGCGGGGGGGGTCTACGAGCAGTACTTC. As protein: CASSQTLAGGVYEQYF. Together with reference TRBV7-2 and TRBJ2-7, the CDR3 gives the full variable domain: GAGVSQSPSNKVTEKGKDVELRCDPISGHTALYWYRQSLGQGLEFLIYFQGNSAPDKSGLPSDRFSAERTGGSVSTLTIQRTQQEDSAVYLCASSQTLAGGVYEQYFGPGTRLTVT.

This chain connects TRBV7-9 to TRBJ1-2; 7 nucleotides align to TRBD1. V was clipped by 0 bases and J by 8 bases; unmatched bases: 3. The CDR3 spans 13 residues. Germline V gene sequence: CDR1 SEHNR, CDR2 FQNEAQ (reference sequence). This CDR3 reads CASSLASGGGYTF. For the CDR3, the DNA is TGTGCCAGCAGCTTAGCGTCAGGGGGAGGCTACACCTTC.

The chain carries TRBV11-2 and TRBJ2-5; 7 bases are shared with TRBD1. The germline CDR1 and CDR2 sequences are SGHAT and FQNNGV. V was clipped by 2 bases and J by 5 bases; unmatched bases: 5. The CDR3 length is 14 residues. The CDR3 spells CASSLNRGGETQYF. As DNA, the CDR3 is TGTGCCAGCAGCTTAAACAGGGGTGGTGAGACCCAGTACTTC.

This clonotype was seen a few times. The chain links TRBV6-1 to TRBJ1-5, with 10 bases fitting TRBD1. CDR1 MNHNS and CDR2 SASEGT come from the germline V gene. V shed 6 bases, J shed 7 bases, and the junction held 9 bases outside the gene matches. This CDR3 comprises 15 residues. The CDR3 coding sequence is TGTGCCAGCAGGCCCCGGGACAGGGGTTACCAGCCCCAGCATTTT. The encoded protein is CASRPRDRGYQPQHF.

With regard to this clonotype: The germline gene is not matched at one end of the junction; a read error may be the cause. The chain links TRBV5-1 to TRBJ2-5, with 8 bases fitting TRBD2. CDR1 SGHRS and CDR2 YFSETQ come from the germline V gene. The CDR3 totals 15 residues. The chain's CDR3 is CASSLGRGAQETQYF. CDR3 DNA: TGCGCCAGCAGCTTGGGGCGGGGGGCCCAAGAGACCCAATACTTC.

The rearrangement joins TRBV12-3 or TRBV12-4 to TRBJ2-5, with 7 bases that match TRBD1. There are 12 residues in the CDR3. Trimming at V came to 6 bases and at J to 4 bases, leaving 2 bases not matched to a gene. CDR3 sequence: CASRNRGETQYF. CDR3 sequence (DNA): TGTGCCAGCAGAAACAGGGGAGAGACCCAGTACTTC.

The chain couples TRBV28 to TRBJ1-2, with D hard to call. Germline V gene sequence: CDR1 MDHEN, CDR2 SYDVKM. The CDR3 has 13 amino acids. Trimming removed 10 bases from V and 4 bases from J, with 16 bases in between. The CDR3 coding sequence is TGTGCCACCCAACGCGGGCGCGGCTATGGCTACACCTTC. Translation: CATQRGRGYGYTF.

This chain links TRBV6-2 or TRBV6-3 with TRBJ2-5, with a possible D match to TRBD2 (6 bases). The V and J ends lost 10 bases and 7 bases respectively, with 28 bases between them. The CDR3 loop spans 16 amino acids. Germline V CDR1 and CDR2: MNHEY, SVGEGT. The CDR3 spells CATSQPLALFLGTQYF. As DNA, the CDR3 is TGTGCCACGTCCCAGCCCCTAGCGCTTTTCCTTGGGACCCAGTACTTC.

This chain links TRBV6-1 with TRBJ1-5, with 7 bases fitting TRBD1. The ends lost 6 bases at V and 7 bases at J; junction bases unmatched: 6. Germline assignment: CDR1 MNHNS and CDR2 SASEGT. The CDR3 sequence is 13 residues long. The CDR3 is CASRTQGWQPQHF. DNA of the CDR3: TGTGCCAGCAGGACACAGGGGTGGCAGCCCCAGCATTTT.

This clonotype turned up a few times. The genes are TRBV11-2 and TRBJ2-1, with D tentatively TRBD1 (5 bases). Trimming left V 5 bases short and J 9 bases short, with 11 bases between. The CDR3 is 12 amino acids. Germline V gene lookup returns CDR1 SGHAT and CDR2 FQNNGV. CDR3 nucleotides: TGTGCCAGCAGCGCCTACCAGGGTGAGCAGTTCTTC. Translating it yields CASSAYQGEQFF.

This clonotype was picked up a small number of times. This sequence joins TRBV5-1 and TRBJ2-3; D gene ambiguous. This CDR3 is 13 amino acids long. The V end was cut by 4 bases, the J end by 4 bases, with 10 bases between. Germline CDR1 and CDR2: SGHRS and YFSETQ. The DNA for the CDR3 is TGCGCCAGCAGCCCGAGCGTAGCAGATACGCAGTATTTT. It specifies CASSPSVADTQYF.